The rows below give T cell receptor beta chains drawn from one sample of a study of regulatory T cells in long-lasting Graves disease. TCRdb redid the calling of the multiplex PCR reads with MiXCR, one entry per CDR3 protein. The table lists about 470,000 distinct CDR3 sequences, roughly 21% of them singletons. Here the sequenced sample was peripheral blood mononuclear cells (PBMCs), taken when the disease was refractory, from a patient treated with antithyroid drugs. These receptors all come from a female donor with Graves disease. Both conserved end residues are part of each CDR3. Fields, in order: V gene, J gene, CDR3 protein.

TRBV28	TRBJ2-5	CASSRPAGQETQYF
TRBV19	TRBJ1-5	CASSRQVGQPQHF
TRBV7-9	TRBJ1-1	CASSHPLTRGTEAFF
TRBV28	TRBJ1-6	CASSFKNSPLHF
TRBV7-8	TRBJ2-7	CASSFPSSYEQYF
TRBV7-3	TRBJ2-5	CASSLTPEAQQGTQYF
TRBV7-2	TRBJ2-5	CASSLVGHQETQYF
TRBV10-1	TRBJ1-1	CASRDNMNTEAFF
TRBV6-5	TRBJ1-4	CASSYSYGWGATNEKLFF
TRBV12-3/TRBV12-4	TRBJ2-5	CASRSQTGQETQYF
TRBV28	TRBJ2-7	CASNSQGGNYEQYF
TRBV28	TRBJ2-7	CASTVLGQGTGEQYF
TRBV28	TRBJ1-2	CASSTPGRFYGYTF
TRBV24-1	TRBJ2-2	CATSDGPSGELFF
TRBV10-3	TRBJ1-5	CATHGGQENQPQHF
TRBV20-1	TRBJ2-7	CSALNRDFLYEQYF
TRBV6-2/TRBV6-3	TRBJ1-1	CASSFDGVMGEAFF
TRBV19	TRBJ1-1	CASSSRVGDTEAFF
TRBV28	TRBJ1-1	CASSLGRGTEAFF
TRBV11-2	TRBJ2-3	CASSLAGGPPDTQYF
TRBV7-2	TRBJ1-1	CASRTYPGRKNTEAFF
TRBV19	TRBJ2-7	CASSLLAGGDSEQYF
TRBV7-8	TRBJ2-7	CASSFDPGGSNSYEQYF
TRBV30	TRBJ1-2	CAWTRDTNYGYTF
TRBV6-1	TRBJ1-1	CASSPGVPTEAFF
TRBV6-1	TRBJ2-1	CASRPRGDNEQFF
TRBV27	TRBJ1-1	CASGFSGNTEAFF
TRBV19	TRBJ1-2	CASRSYGYTF
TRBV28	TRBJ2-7	CASSLRMGVSYEQYF
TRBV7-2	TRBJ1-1	CASSPKTGGTEAFF
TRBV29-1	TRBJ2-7	CSAGGRYEQYF
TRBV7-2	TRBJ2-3	CATRDVGTDTQYF
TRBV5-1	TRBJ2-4	CASRLGRAEMAKNIQYF
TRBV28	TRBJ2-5	CASSLPLTSVGTQYF
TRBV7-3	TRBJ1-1	CASSFHPVTVNTEAFF
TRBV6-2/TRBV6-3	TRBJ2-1	CASSWFRSRHSYNEQFF
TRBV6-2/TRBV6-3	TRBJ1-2	CASSYSNGDGYTF
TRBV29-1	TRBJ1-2	CSVLTDYGYTF
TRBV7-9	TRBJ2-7	CASNPTGGHEQYF
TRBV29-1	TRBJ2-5	CSVWTGLVETQYF
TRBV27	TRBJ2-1	CASRTLRTGKAEQFF
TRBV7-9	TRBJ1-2	CASSLIEGLYGYTF
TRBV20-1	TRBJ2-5	CSARDRGKQETQYF
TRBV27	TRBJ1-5	CASSSPGLLNSNQPQHF
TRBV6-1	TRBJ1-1	CASSEGVWNTEAFF
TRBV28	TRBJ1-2	CASNRRYYGYTF
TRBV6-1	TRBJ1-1	CASSNGNTEAFF
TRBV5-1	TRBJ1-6	CTSSEGVDSPLHF
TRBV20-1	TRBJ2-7	CSATKTGSPYEQYF
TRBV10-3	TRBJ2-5	CAISEGVPPQYF
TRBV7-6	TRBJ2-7	CASSLASHYEQYF
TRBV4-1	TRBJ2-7	CASSQATSHGSDEQYF
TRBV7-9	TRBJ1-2	CASSPQEGPESRYTF